The 18 T cell receptor beta chains listed next were all sequenced from one sample in a study of PD-L1 blockade in urothelial cancer. This table comes from immunoSEQ multiplex PCR, and its TCRdb copy is limited to in-frame clones, with some not included. The sample holds about 30,000 clones; 80% to 90% are singletons and the top ten take about 8%. As for time point: peripheral blood 6 weeks after treatment start. Sequences were derived from PBMCs, sampled around atezolizumab (anti-PD-L1) treatment. The receptors derive from a man older than 75 with urothelial cancer.

The genes are TRBV5-4 and TRBJ2-7; 10 nucleotides align to TRBD1. The germline CDR1 and CDR2 sequences are SGHNT and YYREEE (reference sequence). The junction had 2 bases not matched to a gene; V was cut back by 0 bases and J by 2 bases. The CDR3 is 15 residues long. For the CDR3, the DNA is TGTGCCAGCAGCTTGGGGGGACAGGGGCCCTACGAGCAGTACTTC. The encoded protein is CASSLGGQGPYEQYF.

V is TRBV4-1 and J is TRBJ2-7, with a possible D match to TRBD2 (5 bases). V was trimmed by 0 bases and J by 6 bases, leaving 18 bases between them. The length of the CDR3 is 16 residues. CDR1 MGHRA and CDR2 YSYEKL come from the germline V gene. The chain's CDR3 is CASSQDLQGSSSEQYF. CDR3 DNA sequence: TGCGCCAGCAGCCAAGATCTCCAAGGGAGTTCGAGCGAGCAGTACTTC.

This chain links TRBV4-3 with TRBJ2-7; D may be TRBD2 (6 bases). The CDR3 runs to 15 residues. V was shortened by 1 base and J by 1 base, with 11 bases between the two germline ends. In germline, CDR1 is LGHNA, CDR2 YSLEER. CDR3 DNA: TGCGCCAGCAGCCAAGCTGGGACTCCTTCCTACGAGCAGTACTTC. Translation gives CASSQAGTPSYEQYF.

This clone was counted a single time. This chain connects TRBV7-9 to TRBJ2-2, with D tentatively TRBD2 (5 bases). The CDR3 has 19 residues. The V end lost 4 bases, the J end lost 0 bases, and 21 bases lay between the germline ends. The V gene's germline CDR1 is SEHNR and CDR2 FQNEAQ (reference sequence). The CDR3 sequence: CASSSPRGLQFANTGELFF. CDR3 bases: TGTGCCAGCAGCTCCCCGAGAGGGCTACAATTCGCGAACACCGGGGAGCTGTTTTTT.

The chain carries TRBV7-7 and TRBJ2-5; 9 positions match TRBD1. Per germline, CDR1 SSHAT and CDR2 FNYEAQ (reference sequence). V shed 3 bases, J shed 5 bases, and the junction held 7 bases outside the gene matches. This CDR3 has 15 amino acids. The CDR3, as DNA: TGTGCCAGCAGCTTCGGGACAGGGATGAGCGAGACCCAGTACTTC. This sequence encodes CASSFGTGMSETQYF.

This sequence joins TRBV30 and TRBJ2-1, with D perhaps matching TRBD2 (7 bases). Germline values: CDR1 GTSNPN, CDR2 SVGIG (reference sequence). This CDR3 contains 13 residues. Trimming took 7 bases from V and 12 from J, leaving 22 bases between them. The CDR3 spells CALSNLGGRRQFF. The DNA of the CDR3 is TGTGCCTTGTCGAATTTGGGGGGGCGCCGGCAGTTCTTC.

As DNA, the CDR3 is TGTGCCAGTAGAGCCGGGCAGGGCACCGGGGAGCTGTTTTTT. Translating it yields CASRAGQGTGELFF. This chain connects TRBV19 to TRBJ2-2; D might be TRBD1 (5 bases). The CDR3 runs to 14 residues. Germline V CDR1 and CDR2: LNHDA, SQIVND (reference sequence). The germline V and J ends were trimmed by 6 bases and 4 bases, with 12 bases remaining between them.

The genes are TRBV18 and TRBJ2-2; 7 bases map to TRBD1. The CDR3 contains 16 residues. The germline gives CDR1 KGHSH, CDR2 LQKENI. V was clipped by 0 bases and J by 6 bases; unmatched bases: 7. The CDR3 loop is CASSPPNRGDSGELFF. The CDR3 coding sequence is TGTGCCAGCTCACCACCTAACAGGGGCGATTCCGGGGAGCTGTTTTTT.

The rearrangement uses TRBV11-2 and TRBJ2-2; 7 bases match TRBD2. CDR1 and CDR2 from the germline V gene are SGHAT and FQNNGV. The ends lost 2 bases at V and 0 bases at J; junction bases unmatched: 3. The CDR3 has 16 amino acids. CDR3 nucleotide sequence: TGTGCCAGCAGCTTACGACTAGCCGCGAACACCGGGGAGCTGTTTTTT. It specifies CASSLRLAANTGELFF.

The gene calls are TRBV6-5 and TRBJ2-7; D might be TRBD2 (6 bases). CDR1 is MNHEY and CDR2 is SVGAGI in the germline V gene. The ends were cut back, 0 bases at V and 0 bases at J, with 6 bases in the middle. There are 14 residues in the CDR3. The CDR3: CASSYSGGSYEQYF. DNA for the CDR3: TGTGCCAGCAGTTACTCCGGGGGCTCCTACGAGCAGTACTTC.

V gene TRBV10-3 combines with J gene TRBJ1-1, with 10 bases matching TRBD1. J was trimmed by 3 bases and V by 6 bases; bases with no gene match: 10. The CDR3 loop spans 16 amino acids. CDR1 is ENHRY, CDR2 SYGVKD, per germline. Here the CDR3 DNA reads TGTGCCATCAGGATACCGGGACAGGGGAAACACACTGAAGCTTTCTTT. Residues: CAIRIPGQGKHTEAFF.

The rearrangement links TRBV7-8 to TRBJ2-3; 13 nucleotides match TRBD2. V gave up 5 bases and J gave up 2 bases; unmatched junction bases: 4. The germline V gene has CDR1 SGHVS and CDR2 FQNEAQ. CDR3 size: 16 residues. This chain's CDR3 is CASSHGTSGNTDTQYF. The CDR3 nucleotides are TGTGCCAGCAGCCACGGGACTAGCGGGAACACAGATACGCAGTATTTT.

This chain connects TRBV28 to TRBJ2-7; D possibly corresponds to TRBD2 (6 bases). The CDR3 spans 14 residues. Per the germline V gene, CDR1 is MDHEN and CDR2 is SYDVKM. In DNA form, the CDR3 reads TGTGCCAGCAGAACACTTCGCGCGGGAAGGGTAGCATCCGTC. Translating it yields CASRTLRAGRVASV.

The chain links TRBV6-5 to TRBJ2-2, with D maybe TRBD1 (6 bases). This CDR3 is 14 amino acids long. Trimming stripped 3 bases from V and 5 bases from J, with 10 bases between. Germline CDR1 reads MNHEY; CDR2 reads SVGAGI. Written as DNA, the CDR3 is TGTGCCAGCAGTTATCCGGACAGTACCGGGGAGCTGTTTTTT. It translates to CASSYPDSTGELFF.

The chain recombines TRBV11-2 with TRBJ1-2; D unclear. CDR1 and CDR2 from the germline V gene are SGHAT and FQNNGV. Trimming took 5 bases from V and 4 from J, leaving 11 bases between them. This CDR3 spans 13 amino acids. The CDR3 nucleotides read TGTGCCAGCAGCGTCCCAGAATTCTATGGCTACACCTTC. Protein: CASSVPEFYGYTF.

The V and J genes are TRBV6-5 and TRBJ2-1; 10 positions match TRBD2. Germline-derived CDR1 and CDR2 are MNHEY and SVGAGI. Germline trimming cut 5 bases from V and 7 bases from J; bases unmatched to any gene: 8. CDR3 length equals 15 residues. The CDR3 DNA follows: TGTGCCAGCAGTCGTATAGCGGGAGGCTGGAATGAGCAGTTCTTC. Its protein is CASSRIAGGWNEQFF.

The chain links TRBV6-1 to TRBJ2-7; a possible D gene is TRBD2 (7 bases). CDR3 length equals 15 residues. Germline CDR1 MNHNS, CDR2 SASEGT. Between the trimmed V and J ends, which lost 4 bases and 2 bases, there was a span of 15 bases. CDR3 sequence: CASSARGADAYEQYF. In DNA, the CDR3 is TGTGCCAGCAGTGCCCGGGGGGCGGATGCCTACGAGCAGTACTTC.

This chain links TRBV6-1 with TRBJ2-1, with 8 bases aligning to TRBD1. The CDR3 is made up of 16 amino acids. Trimming took 2 bases from V and 1 from J; bases not matched to a gene: 4. Germline-derived CDR1 and CDR2 are MNHNS and SASEGT. The CDR3 region has the DNA TGTGCCAGCAGTGAACAGGGGGCAAGGTCCTACAATGAGCAGTTCTTC. It specifies CASSEQGARSYNEQFF.